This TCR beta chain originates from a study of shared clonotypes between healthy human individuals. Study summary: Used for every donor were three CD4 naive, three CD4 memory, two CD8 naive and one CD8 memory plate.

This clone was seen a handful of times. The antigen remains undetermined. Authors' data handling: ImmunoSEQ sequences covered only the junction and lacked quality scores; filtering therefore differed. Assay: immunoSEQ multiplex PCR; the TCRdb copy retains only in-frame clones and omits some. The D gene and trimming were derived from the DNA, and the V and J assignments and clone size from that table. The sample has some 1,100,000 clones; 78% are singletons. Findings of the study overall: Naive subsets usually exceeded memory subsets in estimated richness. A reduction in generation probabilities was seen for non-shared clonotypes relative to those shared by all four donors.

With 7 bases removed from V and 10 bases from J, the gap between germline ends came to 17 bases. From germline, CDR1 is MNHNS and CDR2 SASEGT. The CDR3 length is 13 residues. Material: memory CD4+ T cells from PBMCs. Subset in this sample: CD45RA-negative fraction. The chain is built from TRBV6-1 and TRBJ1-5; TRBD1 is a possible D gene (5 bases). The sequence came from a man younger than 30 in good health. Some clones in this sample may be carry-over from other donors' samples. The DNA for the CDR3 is TGTGCCAGCAATAATAACAGAGGGGCACCCCAGCATTTT. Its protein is CASNNNRGAPQHF.